This T cell receptor beta chain was captured by sequencing in a study of STAT5B mutations in CD4+ large granular lymphocyte leukemia. This was a survey-level run. Here immunoSEQ multiplex PCR was the method, and the copy in TCRdb shows in-frame clones only, minus some. The table lists around 4,600 clones, around 80% of them singletons, with 7.5% to 9.5% in the top ten. Patients had CD4+ T-LGLL, from Padova, Helsinki and Shinshu. Bead-separated CD4+, CD4+CD8+, CD57+ or CD56+ fractions, or PBMC, were used. The CDR3 is made up of 18 amino acids. In germline, CDR1 is LNHDA, CDR2 SQIVND (reference sequence). With 0 bases removed from V and 0 bases from J, the gap between germline ends came to 18 bases. Study results and limitations: 8/27 top patient clones versus 2/35 control clones were TRBV06-family.

About this clone: Its antigen is unidentified.

This TCR came from a man aged 70-80 years with CD4+ T-cell large granular lymphocyte leukemia. Sequenced input: PBMCs. The chain couples TRBV19 to TRBJ2-7, with a tentative D call TRBD2 (7 bases). CDR3 nucleotide sequence: TGTGCCAGTAGTATAGATGGGGGCGGGAGCCCTTTCTCCTACGAGCAGTACTTC. Translating gives CASSIDGGGSPFSYEQYF.